This TCR beta chain is drawn from a study of cytomegalovirus exposure and HLA in healthy donors. Study-wide background: The roughly 120 validation repertoires used the same platform as the roughly 700 first-cohort repertoires (as reported by a later analysis).

Study-level findings and limits: Rare TCR sequences predominated, though certain public TCRs were found in many donors.

Libraries were prepared by immunoSEQ multiplex PCR; TCRdb keeps only in-frame clonotypes and omits some of them. This sample yields some 68,000 clones, of which approximately 96% are seen a single time; under 2.5% belongs to the top ten. Remarks on this clone: Its antigen is not identified.

The clonotype originates from a man aged 18 to 29 in good health and CMV-seronegative. Material: PBMCs.

The CDR3 nucleotides are TGTGCCAGTAGTATAATAGGGGGACAGGGTGACGAGCAGTACTTC. This sequence encodes CASSIIGGQGDEQYF. The V call is TRBV19, the J call TRBJ2-7, with TRBD1 identical over 9 bases. The CDR3 sequence is 15 residues long. With V trimmed by 2 bases and J by 5 bases, 7 bases remained unmatched. Germline CDR1 is LNHDA and CDR2 is SQIVND (reference sequence).